These T cell receptor beta chains were read from a single sample in a study of cytomegalovirus exposure and HLA in healthy donors. Repertoires were generated with immunoSEQ multiplex PCR, while TCRdb's copy carries only in-frame clones and drops some. This sample yields about 150,000 clones, of which about four fifths are seen a single time; about 5.2% belongs to the top ten. Source material: PBMCs. The source of these receptors is a man in his thirties or forties in good health and CMV-seropositive. Both conserved end residues are part of each CDR3. Fields, in order: clone size, J gene, V gene, CDR3 length, D gene, CDR3 DNA, CDR3 protein. D genes are given only for firm matches. Clone size is stated in some rows and not others, as once, few, many or a class when expanded.

>.|TRBJ1-4|TRBV5-6|14|TRBD1
TGTGCCAGCAGCTCACCAGGGGGTAGGGAAAAACTGTTTTTT
CASSSPGGREKLFF
>.|TRBJ2-1|TRBV11-2|16|TRBD1
TGTGCCAGCAGCTTCGCAGGGGGCTGGTCCTACAATGAGCAGTTCTTC
CASSFAGGWSYNEQFF
>.|TRBJ1-1|TRBV11-2|14|.
TGTGCCAGTAGCAGTTTCGTACCGGACACTGAAGCTTTCTTT
CASSSFVPDTEAFF
>.|TRBJ2-7|TRBV5-6|14|TRBD1
TGTGCCAGCAGCTTAGGCGGACAGGGTTTCGAGCAGTACTTC
CASSLGGQGFEQYF
>.|TRBJ2-7|TRBV15|15|.
TGTGCCACCAGCTTCTCAGGAGGCTCCTTCCACGAGCAGTACTTC
CATSFSGGSFHEQYF
>.|TRBJ2-7|TRBV6-4|17|TRBD1
TGTGCCAGCCCCAACGGGACAGGGGGCCATGGAGCCTACGAGCAGTACTTC
CASPNGTGGHGAYEQYF
>.|TRBJ1-5|TRBV2|15|.
TGTGCCAGCAGTCAACAGGGTGAGAGCAATCAGCCCCAGCATTTT
CASSQQGESNQPQHF
>.|TRBJ2-5|TRBV28|15|TRBD2
TGTGCCAGCAGTTCCCGGACTAGCCACCAAGAGACCCAGTACTTC
CASSSRTSHQETQYF
>.|TRBJ1-1|TRBV7-9|14|TRBD1
TGTGCCAGCAGCCACCCGGACAGGGGGAGTGAAGCTTTCTTT
CASSHPDRGSEAFF
>.|TRBJ1-1|TRBV7-8|15|.
TGTGCCAGCAGCTTTTTTACACATTCGGGCACTGAAGCTTTCTTT
CASSFFTHSGTEAFF
>.|TRBJ1-6|TRBV28|14|.
TGTGCCAGCAGTCTCAACAGGGTTAATTCACCCCTCCACTTT
CASSLNRVNSPLHF
>once|TRBJ1-5|TRBV19|14|TRBD1
TGTGCCAGTCATCGGGACAGGGGGAGGCAGCCCCAGCATTTT
CASHRDRGRQPQHF
>.|TRBJ2-7|TRBV30|14|TRBD2
TGTGCCTGGAGGGTCAGGACTAGCGGGAGCGAGCAGTACTTC
CAWRVRTSGSEQYF
>.|TRBJ2-5|TRBV5-4|15|TRBD2
TGTGCCAGCAGCTTGGAGGCTAGCGGTGGGGAGACCCAGTACTTC
CASSLEASGGETQYF
>.|TRBJ1-1|TRBV7-9|11|.
TGTTCCAGCGCAGGGGAGACTGAAGCTTTCTTT
CSSAGETEAFF
>.|TRBJ2-5|TRBV9|13|.
TGTGCCAGCAGCCTCGGGGGGCCAGAGACCCAGTACTTC
CASSLGGPETQYF
>.|TRBJ1-1|TRBV30|12|.
TGTGCCTGGCGACAGGTCCTAACCGAAGCTTTCTTT
CAWRQVLTEAFF
>once|TRBJ1-2|TRBV7-2|15|TRBD1
TGTGCCAGCAGCTCCAGCGGACAGGGCGGCTATGGCTACACCTTC
CASSSSGQGGYGYTF
>.|TRBJ2-3|TRBV5-4|15|TRBD2
TGTGCCAGCAGCCCAACGGGGGGGCCTACGGATACGCAGTATTTT
CASSPTGGPTDTQYF
>few|TRBJ2-5|TRBV29-1|12|.
TGCAGCGTCGGACACGTCCAAGAGACCCAGTACTTC
CSVGHVQETQYF
>.|TRBJ2-7|TRBV28|13|TRBD2
TGTGCCAGCAGCAGCGGGACCTCCTACGAGCAGTACTTC
CASSSGTSYEQYF
>.|TRBJ2-7|TRBV5-6|15|TRBD1
TGTGCCAGCAGTTCCGCTCAGGGGGCCACCCACGAGCAGTACTTC
CASSSAQGATHEQYF
>.|TRBJ2-5|TRBV28|15|.
TGTGCCAGCAGATATACAGGGGGGGAGGGGGAGACCCAGTACTTC
CASRYTGGEGETQYF
>.|TRBJ2-7|TRBV10-2|16|TRBD2
TGCGCCAGCAGTGAGTCGGGGACTAGCGGTAACTACGAGCAGTACTTC
CASSESGTSGNYEQYF
>.|TRBJ2-1|TRBV7-9|15|TRBD1
TGTGCCAGCAGTCATTACAGGGGAGAGACCAATGAGCAGTTCTTC
CASSHYRGETNEQFF
>.|TRBJ1-1|TRBV5-6|13|.
TGTGCCAGCAGCTGGTTAGAATACACTGAAGCTTTCTTT
CASSWLEYTEAFF
>.|TRBJ2-3|TRBV5-1|14|.
TGCGCCAGCAAAGTCGGGATATTGACAGATACGCAGTATTTT
CASKVGILTDTQYF
>.|TRBJ1-2|TRBV30|17|.
TGTGCCTGGAGGACGAGAAGTGGGGCCAGCACGGGCTATGGCTACACCTTC
CAWRTRSGASTGYGYTF
>.|TRBJ2-2|TRBV13|16|TRBD2
TGTGCCAGCAGCTTACAGCGGGAGTCGAACACCGGGGAGCTGTTTTTT
CASSLQRESNTGELFF
>.|TRBJ1-4|TRBV28|15|.
TGTGCCAGCAGTTTGGACCAGGGAACTAATGAAAAACTGTTTTTT
CASSLDQGTNEKLFF
>once|TRBJ1-1|TRBV28|14|TRBD1
TGTGCCAGCAGTTCGGGACAGGGTTTTTCCGAAGCTTTCTTT
CASSSGQGFSEAFF
>once|TRBJ2-7|TRBV29-1|13|TRBD1
TGCAGCGCCCGGGACAGGGACTACTACGAGCAGTACTTC
CSARDRDYYEQYF
>few|TRBJ1-1|TRBV7-2|13|.
TGTGCCAGCAGCTTAGCCGGGAACACTGAAGCTTTCTTT
CASSLAGNTEAFF
>.|TRBJ1-6|TRBV4-1|15|TRBD1
TGCGCCAGCAGCCAAGGCCGGGACAGGGAGTCACCCCTCCACTTT
CASSQGRDRESPLHF
>.|TRBJ2-7|TRBV5-5|15|.
TGTGCCAGCAGCTTGGCGTCTAGCGAGACCTACGAGCAGTACTTC
CASSLASSETYEQYF
>.|TRBJ1-1|TRBV28|13|TRBD1
TGTGCCAGCACCCCCAGGGGGGACACTGAAGCTTTCTTT
CASTPRGDTEAFF